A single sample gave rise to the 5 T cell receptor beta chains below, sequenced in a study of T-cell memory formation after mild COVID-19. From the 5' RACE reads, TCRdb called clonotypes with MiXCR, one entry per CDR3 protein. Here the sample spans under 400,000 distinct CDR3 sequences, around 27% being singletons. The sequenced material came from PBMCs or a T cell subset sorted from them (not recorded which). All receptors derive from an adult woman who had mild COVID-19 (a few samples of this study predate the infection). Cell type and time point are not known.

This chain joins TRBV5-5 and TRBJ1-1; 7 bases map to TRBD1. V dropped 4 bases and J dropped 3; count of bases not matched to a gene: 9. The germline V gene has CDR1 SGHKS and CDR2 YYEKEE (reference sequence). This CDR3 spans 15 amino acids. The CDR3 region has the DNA TGTGCCAGCAGCACAGTACAGGGGTGGGACACTGAAGCTTTCTTT. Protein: CASSTVQGWDTEAFF. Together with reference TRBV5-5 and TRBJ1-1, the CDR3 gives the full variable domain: DAGVTQSPTHLIKTRGQQVTLRCSPISGHKSVSWYQQVLGQGPQFIFQYYEKEERGRGNFPDRFSARQFPNYSSELNVNALLLGDSALYLCASSTVQGWDTEAFFGQGTRLTVV.

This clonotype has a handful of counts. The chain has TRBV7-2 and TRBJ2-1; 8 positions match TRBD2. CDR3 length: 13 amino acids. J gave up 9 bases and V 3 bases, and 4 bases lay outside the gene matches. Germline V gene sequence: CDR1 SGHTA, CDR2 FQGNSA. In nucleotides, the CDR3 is TGTGCCAGCAGCTTTACGGGGGGGGCTGAGCAGTTCTTC. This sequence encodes CASSFTGGAEQFF.

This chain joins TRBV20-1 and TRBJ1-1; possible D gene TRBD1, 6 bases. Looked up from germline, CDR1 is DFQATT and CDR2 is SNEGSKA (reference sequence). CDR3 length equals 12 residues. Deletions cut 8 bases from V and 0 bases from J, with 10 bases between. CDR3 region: CSKTGLNTEAFF. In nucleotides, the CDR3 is TGCAGTAAGACAGGATTGAACACTGAAGCTTTCTTT.

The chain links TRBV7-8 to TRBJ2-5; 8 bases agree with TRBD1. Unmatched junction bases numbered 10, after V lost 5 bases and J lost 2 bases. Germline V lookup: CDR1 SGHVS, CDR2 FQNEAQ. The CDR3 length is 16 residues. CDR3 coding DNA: TGTGCCAGCAGCCCCCTTGTCGGACAGGGACAAGAGACCCAGTACTTC. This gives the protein CASSPLVGQGQETQYF.

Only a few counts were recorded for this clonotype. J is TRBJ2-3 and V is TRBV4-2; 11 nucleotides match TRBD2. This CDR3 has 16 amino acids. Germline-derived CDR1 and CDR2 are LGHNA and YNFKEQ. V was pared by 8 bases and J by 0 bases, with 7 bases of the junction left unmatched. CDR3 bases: TGTGCCAGCTCATCCGGGACTAGCGGTAGCACAGATACGCAGTATTTT. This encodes CASSSGTSGSTDTQYF.